A selection of T cell receptor beta chains follows, all from one sample in a study of cytomegalovirus exposure and HLA in healthy donors. Assay used: immunoSEQ multiplex PCR; TCRdb lists only in-frame clones, some missing. This sample has more than 90,000 clones; 78% occur once, and the top ten carry more than 0.6%. The sample consisted of PBMCs. The receptor set was obtained from a woman in her sixties or seventies in good health and CMV-seronegative. CDR3s include the opening cysteine and the closing phenylalanine or tryptophan. D genes are given only for firm matches. Clone size is given for some rows only: seen once, a few or many times, or a class if the clone is expanded.

size: -; D: TRBD1; length: 15; J: TRBJ1-5; V: TRBV19; CDR3: CASNTGQGNDQPQHF; DNA: TGTGCCAGTAATACCGGACAGGGAAACGATCAGCCCCAGCATTTT
size: -; D: TRBD1; length: 18; J: TRBJ1-5; V: TRBV6-1; CDR3: CASSEPHWDRAPNQPQHF; DNA: TGTGCCAGCAGTGAACCCCACTGGGACAGGGCACCCAATCAGCCCCAGCATTTT
size: -; D: TRBD2; length: 13; J: TRBJ2-5; V: TRBV7-9; CDR3: CASSPGGQETQYF; DNA: TGTGCCAGCAGCCCGGGGGGTCAAGAGACCCAGTACTTC
size: -; D: -; length: 13; J: TRBJ2-5; V: TRBV27; CDR3: CASSQPGTQTQYF; DNA: TGTGCCAGCAGTCAGCCAGGGACACAGACCCAGTACTTC
size: -; D: TRBD1; length: 12; J: TRBJ1-1; V: TRBV5-1; CDR3: CASSPGQGEAFF; DNA: TGCGCCAGCAGCCCGGGACAGGGAGAAGCTTTCTTT
size: -; D: TRBD2; length: 17; J: TRBJ2-1; V: TRBV18; CDR3: CASSLATGGRTYNEQFF; DNA: TGTGCCAGCTCACTTGCGACGGGCGGGAGGACCTACAATGAGCAGTTCTTC
size: -; D: -; length: 15; J: TRBJ1-2; V: TRBV27; CDR3: CASSFLQDRAYGYTF; DNA: TGTGCCAGCAGTTTCTTACAGGATCGGGCCTATGGCTACACCTTC
size: few; D: -; length: 16; J: TRBJ2-5; V: TRBV5-1; CDR3: CASSLSPGTFIETQYF; DNA: TGCGCCAGCAGCTTGTCCCCCGGGACTTTCATCGAGACCCAGTACTTC
size: -; D: -; length: 15; J: TRBJ2-1; V: TRBV10-3; CDR3: CATFTRGSSYNEQFF; DNA: TGTGCCACCTTTACGAGAGGCTCCTCCTACAATGAGCAGTTCTTC
size: -; D: -; length: 14; J: TRBJ1-2; V: TRBV6-4; CDR3: CASSVEGGFYGYTF; DNA: TGTGCCAGCAGTGTGGAGGGCGGATTCTATGGCTACACCTTC
size: -; D: TRBD1; length: 13; J: TRBJ1-1; V: TRBV6-5; CDR3: CASRDSGQRKAFF; DNA: TGTGCCAGCAGGGATTCGGGACAGAGAAAAGCTTTCTTT
size: once; D: TRBD1; length: 15; J: TRBJ2-7; V: TRBV10-2; CDR3: CASRGDRYPSYEQYF; DNA: TGCGCCAGCAGGGGGGACAGATATCCCTCCTACGAGCAGTACTTC
size: few; D: -; length: 14; J: TRBJ2-1; V: TRBV7-9; CDR3: CASSFDGSANEQFF; DNA: TGTGCCAGCAGCTTCGACGGGAGTGCCAATGAGCAGTTCTTC
size: -; D: -; length: 10; J: TRBJ2-7; V: TRBV20-1; CDR3: CSAHGYEQYF; DNA: TGCAGTGCGCACGGTTACGAGCAGTACTTC
size: -; D: -; length: 16; J: TRBJ1-1; V: TRBV7-2; CDR3: CASSPHAGDRNTEAFF; DNA: TGTGCCAGCAGCCCTCATGCAGGGGATAGGAACACTGAAGCTTTCTTT
size: -; D: TRBD1; length: 12; J: TRBJ1-4; V: TRBV10-3; CDR3: CAIGTGEEKLFF; DNA: TGTGCCATCGGGACAGGGGAAGAAAAACTGTTTTTT
size: -; D: TRBD1; length: 13; J: TRBJ1-2; V: TRBV10-3; CDR3: CAITGQGAEGYTF; DNA: TGTGCCATCACGGGACAGGGGGCCGAGGGCTACACCTTC
size: -; D: -; length: 15; J: TRBJ2-5; V: TRBV30; CDR3: CAWSQGRGFQETQYF; DNA: TGTGCCTGGAGCCAAGGTCGGGGATTCCAAGAGACCCAGTACTTC
size: once; D: TRBD2; length: 16; J: TRBJ2-3; V: TRBV9; CDR3: CASSVSSGGSTDTQYF; DNA: TGTGCCAGCAGCGTCTCTAGCGGGGGGAGCACAGATACGCAGTATTTT
size: -; D: -; length: 11; J: TRBJ2-5; V: TRBV19; CDR3: CASFTQETQYF; DNA: TGTGCCAGTTTCACTCAAGAGACCCAGTACTTC
size: -; D: -; length: 12; J: TRBJ2-2; V: TRBV2; CDR3: CASSRVSGELFF; DNA: TGTGCCAGCAGCAGGGTCTCCGGGGAGCTGTTTTTT
size: -; D: TRBD2; length: 15; J: TRBJ2-7; V: TRBV5-4; CDR3: CASSFRGGRSHEQYF; DNA: TGTGCCAGCAGCTTCCGGGGGGGCCGGAGCCACGAGCAGTACTTC
size: -; D: -; length: 12; J: TRBJ2-7; V: TRBV1; CDR3: CTSSQDLVEQYF; DNA: TGCACCAGCAGCCAAGATCTCGTCGAGCAGTACTTC
size: -; D: -; length: 12; J: TRBJ2-5; V: TRBV30; CDR3: CACAGAGETQYF; DNA: TGTGCCTGTGCGGGGGCGGGAGAGACCCAGTACTTC
size: few; D: TRBD2; length: 14; J: TRBJ2-1; V: TRBV10-3; CDR3: CAISVAGVDNEQFF; DNA: TGTGCCATCAGTGTAGCGGGAGTGGACAATGAGCAGTTCTTC
size: -; D: -; length: 15; J: TRBJ1-6; V: TRBV4-3; CDR3: CASRQLTIYNSPLHF; DNA: TGCGCCAGCAGACAGCTTACGATCTATAATTCACCCCTCCACTTT
size: -; D: -; length: 16; J: TRBJ2-3; V: TRBV4-3; CDR3: CASSQDLRGGTDTQYF; DNA: TGCGCCAGCAGCCAAGATTTAAGGGGCGGCACAGATACGCAGTATTTT
size: -; D: -; length: 15; J: TRBJ2-3; V: TRBV9; CDR3: CASSVRSVHTDTQYF; DNA: TGTGCCAGCAGCGTTAGGAGCGTTCACACAGATACGCAGTATTTT
size: -; D: TRBD1; length: 16; J: TRBJ2-7; V: TRBV6-5; CDR3: CASSSPRTGGINEQYF; DNA: TGTGCCAGCAGTTCACCCCGGACAGGGGGCATTAACGAGCAGTACTTC
size: -; D: -; length: 12; J: TRBJ2-2; V: TRBV6-5; CDR3: CASSYEGGELFF; DNA: TGTGCCAGCAGTTACGAGGGCGGGGAGCTGTTTTTT
size: -; D: TRBD1; length: 14; J: TRBJ2-5; V: TRBV29-1; CDR3: CSVSVGQVTETQYF; DNA: TGCAGCGTCTCGGTAGGACAGGTTACCGAGACCCAGTACTTC
size: -; D: TRBD1; length: 16; J: TRBJ1-5; V: TRBV25-1; CDR3: CASSDPGTGVDQPQHF; DNA: TGTGCCAGCAGTGACCCCGGGACAGGGGTGGATCAGCCCCAGCATTTT
size: -; D: TRBD1; length: 15; J: TRBJ2-4; V: TRBV4-1; CDR3: CASSQELTGRNIQYF; DNA: TGCGCCAGCAGCCAGGAACTGACAGGGCGAAACATTCAGTACTTC
size: -; D: -; length: 14; J: TRBJ1-1; V: TRBV5-1; CDR3: CASSLDRPNTEAFF; DNA: TGCGCCAGCAGCTTGGACAGGCCGAACACTGAAGCTTTCTTT
size: -; D: -; length: 13; J: TRBJ1-2; V: TRBV28; CDR3: CASGVTGFHGYTF; DNA: TGTGCCAGCGGGGTAACAGGGTTTCATGGCTACACCTTC
size: -; D: TRBD2; length: 16; J: TRBJ2-1; V: TRBV4-1; CDR3: CASSQGRGDLYNEQFF; DNA: TGCGCCAGCAGCCAAGGCCGGGGGGACCTATACAATGAGCAGTTCTTC
size: -; D: -; length: 16; J: TRBJ2-6; V: TRBV7-2; CDR3: CASSLQGSSGANVLTF; DNA: TGTGCCAGCAGCTTACAGGGGAGCTCTGGGGCCAACGTCCTGACTTTC
size: -; D: -; length: 11; J: TRBJ2-5; V: TRBV28; CDR3: CASSLRETQYF; DNA: TGTGCCAGCAGTTTACGGGAGACCCAGTACTTC
size: -; D: -; length: 14; J: TRBJ1-4; V: TRBV2; CDR3: CASTPGRTNEKLFF; DNA: TGTGCCAGCACCCCAGGGCGAACTAATGAAAAACTGTTTTTT